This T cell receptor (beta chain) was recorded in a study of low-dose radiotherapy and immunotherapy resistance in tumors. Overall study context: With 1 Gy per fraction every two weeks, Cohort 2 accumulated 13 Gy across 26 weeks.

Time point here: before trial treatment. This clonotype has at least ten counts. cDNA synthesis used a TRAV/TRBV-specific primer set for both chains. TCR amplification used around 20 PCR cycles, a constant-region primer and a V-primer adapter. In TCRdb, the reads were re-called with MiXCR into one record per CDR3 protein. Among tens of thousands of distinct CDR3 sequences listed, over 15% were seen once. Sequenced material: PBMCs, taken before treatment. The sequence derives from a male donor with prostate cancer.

Here the CDR3 DNA reads TGTGCCAGCAGCTTACGCCTTAGCTCCTACGAGCAGTACTTC. Protein: CASSLRLSSYEQYF. The chain couples TRBV7-6 to TRBJ2-7; D is unclear. This CDR3 is 14 amino acids long. CDR1 and CDR2 from the germline V gene are SGHVS and FNYEAQ. The V and J ends lost 2 bases and 0 bases respectively, with 8 bases between them.